This entry concerns a single T cell receptor beta chain. This CDR3 spans 11 amino acids. Germline values: CDR1 SEHNR, CDR2 FQNEAQ (reference sequence). This specimen comes from a study of blood T cell repertoires in COVID-19. Background on the study: Spain, Italy and the United States supplied samples that represented acute and convalescent COVID-19.

Profiled with immunoSEQ multiplex PCR; TCRdb holds only in-frame clones, not every one. Of some 200,000 clones listed, approximately 80% are singletons. Sequencing was carried out using peripheral blood. V gene TRBV7-9 combines with J gene TRBJ1-1, with no clear D. The receptor comes from an elderly woman with COVID-19, enrolled during active disease. CDR3 residues: CATFGDTEAFF. The CDR3 region has the DNA TGTGCTACATTCGGGGACACTGAAGCTTTCTTT.